Below are 6 T cell receptor beta chains sequenced from a single sample in a study of blood T cells in healthy people across ages (dated by TCRdb to between 2014 and 2016). Libraries were prepared through 5' RACE. Sequencing instrument: Illumina HiSeq 2500. A second roughly 7 to 11 cycle PCR used a sample-barcoded 5' primer and a J-beta primer mix. The public sequencing data were trimmed at Q25 with fastp and processed into clonotypes with MiXCR by TCRdb, which kept only in-frame beta chains. Rows merge per CDR3 protein into single entries with the most common DNA and genes. This sample gives 1.5 million to 2 million distinct CDR3 sequences in total; about 28% of them show up just once. The ten largest clones represent about 8% of the sample. The sample consisted of blood. These receptors were taken from a young woman in good health.

This clonotype was found many times. This CDR3 reads CASSDSGTGANIQYF. CDR3 coding DNA: TGTGCCAGCAGCGACTCCGGGACAGGGGCCAACATTCAGTACTTC. This sequence joins TRBV9 and TRBJ2-4, with 10 bases matching TRBD1. Germline trimming cut 3 bases from V and 7 bases from J; bases unmatched to any gene: 7. The CDR3 totals 15 residues. Germline loops: CDR1 SGDLS, CDR2 YYNGEE.

Concerning this clonotype: A much larger clone is a single base away; this may be a read error. The chain employs TRBV9 and TRBJ2-5; D possibly corresponds to TRBD2 (5 bases). The CDR3 totals 15 residues. Germline loops: CDR1 SGDLS, CDR2 YYNGEE. CDR3 sequence reads: CASSVGSANQETQCF. CDR3 bases: TGTGCCAGCAGCGTGGGTAGCGCAAACCAAGAGACCCAGTGCTTC. The whole variable domain, remainder taken from reference TRBV9 and TRBJ2-5, is DSGVTQTPKHLITATGQRVTLRCSPRSGDLSVYWYQQSLDQGLQFLIQYYNGEERAKGNILERFSAQQFPDLHSELNLSSLELGDSALYFCASSVGSANQETQCFGPGTRLLVL.

This clonotype has only a few counts. The chain has TRBV12-3 or TRBV12-4 and TRBJ2-7, with D maybe TRBD2 (5 bases). CDR3 length: 15 amino acids. Trimming left V 5 bases short and J 1 base short, with 15 bases between. For the CDR3, the DNA is TGTGCCAGCAGTCCCCCATGGACTCTTTCCTACGAGCAGTACTTC. Translating gives CASSPPWTLSYEQYF.

This chain joins TRBV3-1 and TRBJ2-5, with TRBD2 matching over 7 bases. Germline V gene lookup returns CDR1 LGHDT and CDR2 YNNKEL (reference sequence). The V gene end was trimmed by 0 bases and the J gene end by 5 bases; junction bases not matched to a gene: 6. This CDR3 has 15 amino acids. Written as DNA, the CDR3 is TGTGCCAGCAGCCAAGAGCCCGGGAGGTGGGAGACCCAGTACTTC. It encodes CASSQEPGRWETQYF.

This rearrangement joins TRBV4-2 to TRBJ1-3; D unresolved. CDR3 length: 16 residues. The V end lost 0 bases, the J end lost 2 bases, and 11 bases lay between the germline ends. The germline V gene has CDR1 LGHNA and CDR2 YNFKEQ. The DNA of the CDR3 is TGTGCCAGCAGCCAAGAAAACTCAGGAGCTGGAAACACCATATATTTT. Translating it yields CASSQENSGAGNTIYF.

The chain has TRBV6-6 and TRBJ2-3, with unresolved D. Germline assignment: CDR1 MNHNY and CDR2 SVGAGI (reference sequence). Trimming took 8 bases from V and 4 from J, leaving 22 bases between them. The CDR3 covers 16 residues. CDR3 nucleotides: TGTGCCAGCCTTCCTCCCCCCCCCTTCAAAGCAGATACGCAGTATTTT. Amino acids: CASLPPPPFKADTQYF.